A single sample is the source of the 5 T cell receptor beta chains below, sequenced in a study of identifying expanded T cells in peripheral blood. Measured with immunoSEQ multiplex PCR; TCRdb has only the in-frame clones, and not every one. The sample shows around 120,000 clones, 84% of them seen only once. The source material was blood. The receptors here all came from a person aged 18 to 75 in good health.

The chain links TRBV5-8 to TRBJ2-1; 9 positions match TRBD2. The CDR3 totals 17 residues. V was clipped by 0 bases and J by 6 bases; unmatched bases: 10. Germline loops: CDR1 SGHTS, CDR2 YDEGEE. The CDR3 region is CASSLVILAGGLNEQFF. The DNA of the CDR3 is TGTGCCAGCAGCTTGGTAATACTCGCGGGGGGGCTCAATGAGCAGTTCTTC. The full variable domain, with the rest looked up from reference TRBV5-8 and TRBJ2-1, is EAGVTQSPTHLIKTRGQQATLRCSPISGHTSVYWYQQALGLGLQFLLWYDEGEERNRGNFPPRFSGRQFPNYSSELNVNALELEDSALYLCASSLVILAGGLNEQFFGPGTRLTVL.

This sequence joins TRBV9 and TRBJ2-2, with 9 bases identical to TRBD1. CDR1 SGDLS and CDR2 YYNGEE come from the germline V gene. With V trimmed by 2 bases and J by 5 bases, 13 bases remained unmatched. The CDR3 runs 18 residues. The CDR3 nucleotides read TGTGCCAGCAGCGTCTTTAGGTTCCGCGGACAGGGGACCGGGGAGCTGTTTTTT. Encoded protein: CASSVFRFRGQGTGELFF.

The rearrangement joins TRBV6-6 to TRBJ2-3; possible D gene TRBD1, 6 bases. The CDR3 is 15 residues long. The V end was cut by 0 bases, the J end by 6 bases, with 13 bases between. Germline V gene data show CDR1 as MNHNY and CDR2 as SVGAGI (reference sequence). The CDR3 protein is CASSYSNEGVDTQYF. CDR3 coding DNA: TGTGCCAGCAGTTACTCGAACGAGGGGGTCGATACGCAGTATTTT.

The chain couples TRBV11-3 to TRBJ1-4, with D unresolved. Germline loops: CDR1 SGHNT, CDR2 YENEEA. With 5 bases removed from V and 6 bases from J, the gap between germline ends came to 16 bases. This CDR3 spans 15 amino acids. Here the CDR3 DNA reads TGTGCCAGCAGCGTCTATCAGCCAAGGGATGAAAAACTGTTTTTT. Translation gives CASSVYQPRDEKLFF. The variable domain in full, completed from reference TRBV11-3 and TRBJ1-4, reads EAGVVQSPRYKIIEKKQPVAFWCNPISGHNTLYWYLQNLGQGPELLIRYENEEAVDDSQLPKDRFSAERLKGVDSTLKIQPAELGDSAVYLCASSVYQPRDEKLFFGSGTQLSVL.

The chain has TRBV15 and TRBJ1-2; 8 nucleotides agree with TRBD1. The germline V gene has CDR1 LNHNV and CDR2 YYDKDF (reference sequence). The V segment lost 1 base and the J segment 6 bases; nucleotides outside the gene matches: 4. The CDR3 has 14 residues. The CDR3 DNA is TGTGCCACCAGCAGAGCCGGACAGGGCGATGGCTACACCTTC. This translates into CATSRAGQGDGYTF.